This record concerns one T cell receptor beta chain sequence. Trimming left V 6 bases short and J 1 base short, with 9 bases between. Per the germline V gene, CDR1 is MDHEN and CDR2 is SYDVKM. This CDR3 is 13 amino acids long. This specimen belongs to a study of blood T cell repertoires in COVID-19. Overall study: The origin of the acute and convalescent COVID-19 samples was the United States, Italy and Spain. PBMCs, B-cell-depleted T cells, or T cells were the source of the cDNA or gDNA that made up the material.

Per the study methods: Researchers report that nucleated cell counts were estimated from reference gene primer amplification. TCRdb's table, derived via immunoSEQ multiplex PCR, lists solely in-frame clones and lacks some. V, J and clone size were drawn from that table, and D and trimming were deduced from the DNA. The repertoire holds approximately 220,000 clones, with 65% to 85% as singletons. The sample taken for sequencing was peripheral blood. The chain uses TRBV28 and TRBJ1-1; possible D gene TRBD1, 5 bases. The TCR comes from a woman of 80 years or more with acute or convalescent COVID-19. The CDR3 is CASSHQGNTEAFF. The CDR3 coding sequence is TGTGCCAGCAGCCACCAGGGGAACACTGAAGCTTTCTTT.